The rows below give T cell receptor beta chains drawn from one sample of a study of lymphopenia after photon versus proton radiotherapy. The protocol was immunoSEQ multiplex PCR, while the TCRdb copy is restricted to in-frame clones and leaves out a portion. The profile covers over 50,000 clones, with about 86% appearing a single time and more than 2% taken by the ten largest. Sequenced here: peripheral blood, sampled from a patient treated with photon-based radiotherapy. The receptors were sampled from a man in his forties with gastric cancer. The CDR3 runs from the conserved cysteine through the conserved F or W. A D gene is named only where the DNA matches it firmly. The listing skips clone size in some rows; elsewhere it reads once, few, many or a size class.

V	J	size	D	CDR3	DNA
TRBV6-5	TRBJ2-2	-	-	CASSQVRNTGELFF	TGTGCCAGCAGTCAGGTCCGGAACACCGGGGAGCTGTTTTTT
TRBV11-2	TRBJ1-1	few	-	CASSLDPSSRKAFF	TGTGCCAGCAGCTTAGATCCTTCCAGCAGGAAAGCTTTCTTT
TRBV27	TRBJ2-2	-	-	CASSLRAGELFF	TGTGCCAGCAGTTTACGGGCCGGGGAGCTGTTTTTT
TRBV7-2	TRBJ1-1	-	TRBD1	CASSFRTGGTTEAFF	TGTGCCAGCAGCTTCAGGACAGGGGGGACCACTGAAGCTTTCTTT
TRBV18	TRBJ1-3	-	TRBD1	CASSPPGQREAGNTIYF	TGTGCCAGCTCACCGCCGGGACAGAGGGAGGCTGGAAACACCATATATTTT
TRBV5-4	TRBJ1-1	once	-	CASLNILGAAFF	TGTGCCAGCCTAAATATTCTGGGGGCAGCTTTCTTT
TRBV7-6	TRBJ1-3	-	-	CASSLAPKGSGNTIYF	TGTGCCAGCAGCTTAGCCCCCAAGGGCTCTGGAAACACCATATATTTT
TRBV6-5	TRBJ1-2	-	TRBD1	CASSYTGTGAPIYTF	TGTGCCAGCAGTTACACCGGGACAGGGGCTCCGATCTACACCTTC
TRBV2	TRBJ1-5	-	TRBD1	CASSSGQGGQPQHF	TGTGCCAGCAGTTCTGGACAGGGGGGTCAGCCCCAGCATTTT
TRBV5-4	TRBJ1-2	-	-	CASSLDLTPNYGYTF	TGTGCCAGCAGCTTGGATCTAACTCCTAACTATGGCTACACCTTC
TRBV7-9	TRBJ2-5	-	TRBD2	CASSSDGTMEETQYF	TGTGCCAGCAGCTCCGATGGGACTATGGAGGAGACCCAGTACTTC
TRBV18	TRBJ1-2	-	TRBD1	CASSPGGQGWAAGYTF	TGTGCCAGCTCACCAGGCGGACAGGGGTGGGCGGCCGGCTACACCTTC
TRBV15	TRBJ1-5	-	-	CATSRDGRGNQPQHF	TGTGCCACCAGCAGAGATGGGAGGGGCAATCAGCCCCAGCATTTT
TRBV7-9	TRBJ1-4	once	-	CASSLVGGTSEKLFF	TGTGCCAGCAGCTTAGTGGGGGGGACATCAGAAAAACTGTTTTTT
TRBV5-1	TRBJ2-7	-	TRBD1	CASRPTGVNEQYF	TGCGCCAGCAGACCCACAGGGGTGAACGAGCAGTACTTC
TRBV29-1	TRBJ1-2	-	-	CSVTGGLDYGYTF	TGCAGCGTGACGGGAGGTCTTGACTATGGCTACACCTTC
TRBV6-4	TRBJ1-4	-	TRBD1	CASLVGQGKRNEKLFF	TGTGCCAGCTTGGTGGGACAGGGGAAGAGGAATGAAAAACTGTTTTTT
TRBV11-2	TRBJ1-6	once	-	CASSLDNSPLHF	TGTGCCAGCAGCTTAGATAATTCACCCCTCCACTTT
TRBV29-1	TRBJ1-2	-	-	CSVDQTGSNYGYTF	TGCAGCGTTGATCAGACGGGATCTAACTATGGCTACACCTTC
TRBV7-9	TRBJ2-3	-	-	CASSLAQSGTDTQYF	TGTGCCAGCAGCTTAGCTCAATCAGGCACAGATACGCAGTATTTT
TRBV6-6	TRBJ1-6	-	-	CASKEGPNSPLHF	TGTGCCAGCAAAGAAGGTCCTAATTCACCCCTCCACTTT
TRBV27	TRBJ1-5	-	-	CASSLGPQRPQHF	TGTGCCAGCAGTTTAGGGCCCCAGAGGCCCCAGCATTTT
TRBV13	TRBJ1-6	few	-	CASSLGGGNSPLHF	TGTGCCAGCAGCTTAGGGGGAGGGAATTCACCCCTCCACTTT
TRBV11-2	TRBJ2-5	-	TRBD1	CASSSSQGASETQYF	TGTGCCAGCAGCTCGTCACAGGGGGCAAGTGAGACCCAGTACTTC
TRBV15	TRBJ2-1	-	TRBD2	CATSRERLAGGNEQFF	TGTGCCACCAGCAGAGAGAGACTAGCGGGGGGAAATGAGCAGTTCTTC
TRBV9	TRBJ1-1	-	-	CASSYTANTEAFF	TGTGCCAGCAGCTACACAGCGAACACTGAAGCTTTCTTT
TRBV19	TRBJ1-5	-	TRBD1	CASSRQGAHQPQHF	TGTGCCAGTAGCCGACAGGGGGCACATCAGCCCCAGCATTTT
TRBV5-1	TRBJ1-4	-	-	CASSLSGAGNEKLFF	TGCGCCAGCAGCTTGTCAGGGGCCGGTAATGAAAAACTGTTTTTT
TRBV6-1	TRBJ2-7	once	TRBD1	CASSEGQGARYEQYF	TGTGCCAGCAGTGAAGGACAGGGGGCACGCTACGAGCAGTACTTC
TRBV18	TRBJ1-3	-	-	CASSSPGFSGNTIYF	TGTGCCAGCTCATCCCCGGGGTTCTCTGGAAACACCATATATTTT
TRBV10-3	TRBJ2-5	-	-	CAISLQGWETQYF	TGTGCCATCAGCTTACAGGGTTGGGAGACCCAGTACTTC
TRBV7-9	TRBJ1-2	few	-	CASSLSDSGYTF	TGTGCCAGCAGCCTTTCAGACTCTGGCTACACCTTC
TRBV10-3	TRBJ1-2	-	TRBD1	CAISPTGGEGYTF	TGTGCCATCAGCCCGACAGGGGGGGAAGGCTACACCTTC